A selection of T cell receptor beta chains follows, all from one sample in a study of a mutant IDH1 vaccine in newly diagnosed glioma. Repertoires were generated with immunoSEQ multiplex PCR, while TCRdb's copy carries only in-frame clones and drops some. The sample includes roughly 34,000 clones, 80% to 95% of them seen just once. These receptors are not linked to any known antigen. Here the sequenced sample was PBMCs, taken from a glioma patient whose treatment included an IDH1 peptide vaccine. Source of these receptors: a woman aged 40 to 55 with glioma. Both conserved end residues are part of each CDR3. Fields, in order: CDR3 protein, CDR3 DNA, J gene, V gene, clone size, D gene. The D gene is left open where the match is weak. Not every row has a clone size; where given, it reads once, few, many or a size class.

CDR3aa: CASSESWRITYTGELFF
CDR3nt: TGCGCCAGCAGTGAGTCGTGGCGAATCACTTACACCGGGGAGCTGTTTTTT
j_gene: TRBJ2-2
v_gene: TRBV10-1
abundance: NA
d_gene: NA

CDR3aa: CAISELSPNSYEQYF
CDR3nt: TGTGCCATCAGTGAGTTGTCGCCCAACTCCTACGAGCAGTACTTC
j_gene: TRBJ2-7
v_gene: TRBV10-3
abundance: NA
d_gene: NA

CDR3aa: CASSVGSGASYEQYF
CDR3nt: TGTGCCAGCAGCGTAGGTTCCGGGGCCTCCTACGAGCAGTACTTC
j_gene: TRBJ2-7
v_gene: TRBV9
abundance: once
d_gene: NA

CDR3aa: CASSRGATRVSYEQYF
CDR3nt: TGCGCCAGCAGCCGGGGGGCGACTAGGGTTTCCTACGAGCAGTACTTC
j_gene: TRBJ2-7
v_gene: TRBV5-1
abundance: once
d_gene: NA

CDR3aa: CASSPISSREKLFF
CDR3nt: TGTGCCAGCAGCCCCATATCATCAAGAGAAAAACTGTTTTTT
j_gene: TRBJ1-4
v_gene: TRBV11-2
abundance: once
d_gene: NA

CDR3aa: CASSAGPSGNTIYF
CDR3nt: TGTGCCAGCAGCGCAGGACCCTCTGGAAACACCATATATTTT
j_gene: TRBJ1-3
v_gene: TRBV9
abundance: NA
d_gene: NA

CDR3aa: CASSLPGTGSYEQYF
CDR3nt: TGTGCCAGTAGTCTGCCCGGGACGGGCTCCTACGAGCAGTACTTC
j_gene: TRBJ2-7
v_gene: TRBV19
abundance: NA
d_gene: NA

CDR3aa: CASSEAKGFGYTF
CDR3nt: TGTGCCAGCAGTGAAGCCAAGGGGTTTGGCTACACCTTC
j_gene: TRBJ1-2
v_gene: TRBV6-1
abundance: NA
d_gene: NA

CDR3aa: CASSLEGYRGIYNEQFF
CDR3nt: TGTGCCAGCAGCTTGGAGGGGTACAGGGGAATATACAATGAGCAGTTCTTC
j_gene: TRBJ2-1
v_gene: TRBV5-4
abundance: NA
d_gene: TRBD1

CDR3aa: CATSISGGSYSNQPQHF
CDR3nt: TGTGCCACCAGCATTTCTGGGGGCAGTTATAGCAATCAGCCCCAGCATTTT
j_gene: TRBJ1-5
v_gene: TRBV15
abundance: few
d_gene: NA

CDR3aa: CASSVGVGGQETQYF
CDR3nt: TGTGCCAGCAGCGTAGGAGTCGGGGGTCAAGAGACCCAGTACTTC
j_gene: TRBJ2-5
v_gene: TRBV9
abundance: NA
d_gene: NA

CDR3aa: CASSYSLATNTGELFF
CDR3nt: TGTGCCAGCAGTTACTCGTTAGCGACAAACACCGGGGAGCTGTTTTTT
j_gene: TRBJ2-2
v_gene: TRBV6-5
abundance: NA
d_gene: NA

CDR3aa: CASSESVNTEAFF
CDR3nt: TGCGCCAGCAGTGAGTCAGTTAACACTGAAGCTTTCTTT
j_gene: TRBJ1-1
v_gene: TRBV10-1
abundance: NA
d_gene: NA

CDR3aa: CASSQAWDRGNMNTEAFF
CDR3nt: TGCGCCAGCAGCCAAGCTTGGGACCGGGGTAATATGAACACTGAAGCTTTCTTT
j_gene: TRBJ1-1
v_gene: TRBV4-3
abundance: NA
d_gene: NA

CDR3aa: CASSPTRDRVNTEAFF
CDR3nt: TGCGCCAGCAGCCCCACCCGCGACAGGGTGAACACTGAAGCTTTCTTT
j_gene: TRBJ1-1
v_gene: TRBV4-3
abundance: NA
d_gene: TRBD1

CDR3aa: CASSLPGLGNEQFF
CDR3nt: TGCGCCAGCAGCCTTCCGGGACTGGGGAATGAGCAGTTCTTC
j_gene: TRBJ2-1
v_gene: TRBV4-1
abundance: NA
d_gene: NA

CDR3aa: CSVGDPRGGQETQYF
CDR3nt: TGCAGCGTCGGGGATCCTAGGGGTGGACAAGAGACCCAGTACTTC
j_gene: TRBJ2-5
v_gene: TRBV29-1
abundance: NA
d_gene: NA

CDR3aa: CASSAQLNSPLHF
CDR3nt: TGTGCCAGCAGTGCTCAGCTTAATTCACCCCTCCACTTT
j_gene: TRBJ1-6
v_gene: TRBV6-5
abundance: NA
d_gene: NA

CDR3aa: CATLGRRANTGELFF
CDR3nt: TGTGCCACCCTCGGAAGGCGGGCGAACACCGGGGAGCTGTTTTTT
j_gene: TRBJ2-2
v_gene: TRBV6-5
abundance: NA
d_gene: NA

CDR3aa: CASSGWTGANTEAFF
CDR3nt: TGTGCCAGTAGTGGATGGACAGGAGCTAACACTGAAGCTTTCTTT
j_gene: TRBJ1-1
v_gene: TRBV19
abundance: NA
d_gene: TRBD1

CDR3aa: CASSATSGNTEAFF
CDR3nt: TGTGCCAGCAGTGCGACAAGCGGAAACACTGAAGCTTTCTTT
j_gene: TRBJ1-1
v_gene: TRBV25-1
abundance: NA
d_gene: NA

CDR3aa: CASSLEQGEQYF
CDR3nt: TGCGCCAGCAGCTTGGAACAGGGCGAGCAGTACTTC
j_gene: TRBJ2-7
v_gene: TRBV5-1
abundance: NA
d_gene: NA

CDR3aa: CASSLSPVNYGYTF
CDR3nt: TGTGCCAGCAGCTTATCCCCAGTTAACTATGGCTACACCTTC
j_gene: TRBJ1-2
v_gene: TRBV7-2
abundance: NA
d_gene: NA

CDR3aa: CASSGTSGFNEQFF
CDR3nt: TGCGCCAGCAGCGGGACTAGCGGCTTCAATGAGCAGTTCTTC
j_gene: TRBJ2-1
v_gene: TRBV5-1
abundance: NA
d_gene: TRBD2

CDR3aa: CASSRTGNTEAFF
CDR3nt: TGCGCCAGCAGCCGAACAGGGAACACTGAAGCTTTCTTT
j_gene: TRBJ1-1
v_gene: TRBV5-1
abundance: once
d_gene: NA

CDR3aa: CAISGTGIETQYF
CDR3nt: TGTGCCATCAGTGGGACAGGGATCGAGACCCAGTACTTC
j_gene: TRBJ2-5
v_gene: TRBV10-3
abundance: NA
d_gene: TRBD1

CDR3aa: CASISYAGAANEQFF
CDR3nt: TGTGCCAGCATTTCGTACGCGGGAGCAGCAAATGAGCAGTTCTTC
j_gene: TRBJ2-1
v_gene: TRBV2
abundance: few
d_gene: TRBD2

CDR3aa: CAWSPGPGGGYTF
CDR3nt: TGTGCCTGGAGTCCCGGGCCGGGGGGTGGCTACACCTTC
j_gene: TRBJ1-2
v_gene: TRBV30
abundance: NA
d_gene: NA

CDR3aa: CASSLFQPGLTDTQYF
CDR3nt: TGTGCCAGCAGCTTGTTTCAGCCCGGCCTTACAGATACGCAGTATTTT
j_gene: TRBJ2-3
v_gene: TRBV5-6
abundance: NA
d_gene: NA

CDR3aa: CASSVGWGSSGKETQYF
CDR3nt: TGTGCCAGCAGCGTAGGATGGGGTTCTAGCGGGAAAGAGACCCAGTACTTC
j_gene: TRBJ2-5
v_gene: TRBV9
abundance: once
d_gene: TRBD2

CDR3aa: CASSLELGGETQYF
CDR3nt: TGTGCCAGCAGCTTAGAACTAGGGGGGGAGACCCAGTACTTC
j_gene: TRBJ2-5
v_gene: TRBV7-8
abundance: NA
d_gene: NA

CDR3aa: CASSHPGTQETQYF
CDR3nt: TGTGCCAGCAGCCATCCGGGTACCCAAGAGACCCAGTACTTC
j_gene: TRBJ2-5
v_gene: TRBV16
abundance: few
d_gene: NA

CDR3aa: CSVPRRGTGELFF
CDR3nt: TGCAGCGTCCCCCGCCGAGGGACCGGGGAGCTGTTTTTT
j_gene: TRBJ2-2
v_gene: TRBV29-1
abundance: NA
d_gene: NA

CDR3aa: CATSSQGIAGVSYEQYF
CDR3nt: TGTGCCACCAGCAGCCAAGGAATAGCGGGAGTCTCCTACGAGCAGTACTTC
j_gene: TRBJ2-7
v_gene: TRBV15
abundance: NA
d_gene: TRBD2

CDR3aa: CASSLQGNTEAFF
CDR3nt: TGTGCCAGCAGCTTACAGGGGAACACTGAAGCTTTCTTT
j_gene: TRBJ1-1
v_gene: TRBV6-1
abundance: NA
d_gene: NA

CDR3aa: CASSEATTVQPQHF
CDR3nt: TGTGCCAGCAGTGAAGCGACGACAGTTCAGCCCCAGCATTTT
j_gene: TRBJ1-5
v_gene: TRBV2
abundance: NA
d_gene: NA

CDR3aa: CAIGGTEGSYEQYF
CDR3nt: TGTGCCATCGGAGGGACTGAGGGCTCCTACGAGCAGTACTTC
j_gene: TRBJ2-7
v_gene: TRBV10-3
abundance: NA
d_gene: NA

CDR3aa: CASSEASGVGYGYTF
CDR3nt: TGTGCCAGCAGTGAAGCGTCCGGCGTTGGCTATGGCTACACCTTC
j_gene: TRBJ1-2
v_gene: TRBV2
abundance: NA
d_gene: NA

CDR3aa: CAGRGSDTQYF
CDR3nt: TGTGCGGGCAGGGGCTCGGATACGCAGTATTTT
j_gene: TRBJ2-3
v_gene: TRBV6-5
abundance: NA
d_gene: NA

CDR3aa: CASSQELRQPQHF
CDR3nt: TGCGCCAGCAGCCAAGAGCTGCGACAGCCCCAGCATTTT
j_gene: TRBJ1-5
v_gene: TRBV4-3
abundance: NA
d_gene: NA

CDR3aa: CASTPRGRTMNTEAFF
CDR3nt: TGTGCCAGCACCCCCCGCGGACGGACCATGAACACTGAAGCTTTCTTT
j_gene: TRBJ1-1
v_gene: TRBV2
abundance: once
d_gene: NA

CDR3aa: CASSYSFLAGHNEQFF
CDR3nt: TGTGCCAGCAGTTACTCGTTCCTAGCGGGGCACAATGAGCAGTTCTTC
j_gene: TRBJ2-1
v_gene: TRBV6-5
abundance: NA
d_gene: TRBD2

CDR3aa: CASSSFTDVAFF
CDR3nt: TGTGCCAGCAGCTCTTTCACCGACGTTGCTTTCTTT
j_gene: TRBJ1-1
v_gene: TRBV5-5
abundance: NA
d_gene: NA

CDR3aa: CASTLDGFEAFF
CDR3nt: TGTGCCAGCACCCTCGACGGATTTGAAGCTTTCTTT
j_gene: TRBJ1-1
v_gene: TRBV6-5
abundance: NA
d_gene: NA

CDR3aa: CASSPPSGTVNQPQHF
CDR3nt: TGTGCCAGCTCACCACCATCCGGGACGGTGAATCAGCCCCAGCATTTT
j_gene: TRBJ1-5
v_gene: TRBV18
abundance: few
d_gene: NA

CDR3aa: CASSQGETGDYGYTF
CDR3nt: TGTGCCAGCAGCCAAGGGGAGACAGGGGACTATGGCTACACCTTC
j_gene: TRBJ1-2
v_gene: TRBV4-2
abundance: NA
d_gene: TRBD1

CDR3aa: CASSLSPQGRRVTEAFF
CDR3nt: TGTGCCAGCAGCTTGAGTCCCCAGGGGCGCCGGGTCACTGAAGCTTTCTTT
j_gene: TRBJ1-1
v_gene: TRBV5-8
abundance: NA
d_gene: NA

CDR3aa: CSVSGTTEAFF
CDR3nt: TGCAGCGTTTCTGGGACCACTGAAGCTTTCTTT
j_gene: TRBJ1-1
v_gene: TRBV29-1
abundance: NA
d_gene: NA

CDR3aa: CASSPPSPGKETQYF
CDR3nt: TGTGCCAGCAGTCCCCCATCCCCCGGGAAAGAGACCCAGTACTTC
j_gene: TRBJ2-5
v_gene: TRBV28
abundance: NA
d_gene: NA